The present T cell receptor (beta chain) was sequenced within a study of OX40 agonist ivuxolimab in advanced cancers. A word on this clone: Antigen unknown.

Study conclusions and caveats: Clonal expansion was among the lowest in partial responders at 0.1-3.0 mg/kg, especially CD8+. Both blood CD4+ and CD8+ T cells showed clonal growth by week 6 at 0.1 to 3.0 mg/kg.

The CDR3 consists of 16 residues. The junction had 3 bases not matched to a gene; V was cut back by 4 bases and J by 0 bases. Germline CDR1 and CDR2: SEHNR and FQNEAQ (reference sequence). Autoimmune disease history or systemic immunosuppression meant exclusion. Profiling relied on immunoSEQ multiplex PCR, and the TCRdb table lists in-frame clones only, not all of them. The table has 35,000 or so clones, around 90% seen once. The J gene is TRBJ2-6, the V gene TRBV7-9; 7 nucleotides match TRBD1. This TCR was recovered from an adult with an advanced solid tumor such as melanoma, head and neck, liver or kidney cancer. Sequences were derived from CD4+ or CD8+ T cells sorted from blood, sampled in a trial of the OX40 agonist ivuxolimab. CDR3 DNA: TGTGCCAGCAGCTCCGACAGGGACTCTGGGGCCAACGTCCTGACTTTC. Amino acid sequence: CASSSDRDSGANVLTF. The whole variable domain, remainder taken from reference TRBV7-9 and TRBJ2-6, is DTGVSQNPRHKITKRGQNVTFRCDPISEHNRLYWYRQTLGQGPEFLTYFQNEAQLEKSRLLSDRFSAERPKGSFSTLEIQRTEQGDSAMYLCASSSDRDSGANVLTFGAGSRLTVL.